The T cell receptor beta chain described here comes from a study of lymphopenia after photon versus proton radiotherapy. J was trimmed by 7 bases and V by 3 bases; bases with no gene match: 5. This CDR3 is built from 14 residues. Germline values: CDR1 SGHTA, CDR2 FQGNSA. Study-wide results and caveats: Post-nadir TCR diversity decline inversely tracked overall survival among those who died. Photon-treated patients lost naive T cells and TCR diversity; proton-treated stayed stable. Post-nadir diversity loss with photons came from oligoclonal expansion, particularly CD8+ Temra cells.

On this clone: The antigen remains undetermined.

The protocol was immunoSEQ multiplex PCR, while the TCRdb copy is restricted to in-frame clones and leaves out a portion. The table has about 26,000 clones, approximately 89% seen once. The V gene is TRBV7-2, the J gene TRBJ2-1, with TRBD1 identical over 8 bases. The sequence was obtained from a man between 25 and 39 years old with gastric cancer. The sequencing here drew on peripheral blood, taken from a patient treated with photon-based radiotherapy. CDR3 loop: CASSFGQGRNEQFF. The DNA of the CDR3 is TGTGCCAGCAGCTTTGGACAGGGTCGGAATGAGCAGTTCTTC.